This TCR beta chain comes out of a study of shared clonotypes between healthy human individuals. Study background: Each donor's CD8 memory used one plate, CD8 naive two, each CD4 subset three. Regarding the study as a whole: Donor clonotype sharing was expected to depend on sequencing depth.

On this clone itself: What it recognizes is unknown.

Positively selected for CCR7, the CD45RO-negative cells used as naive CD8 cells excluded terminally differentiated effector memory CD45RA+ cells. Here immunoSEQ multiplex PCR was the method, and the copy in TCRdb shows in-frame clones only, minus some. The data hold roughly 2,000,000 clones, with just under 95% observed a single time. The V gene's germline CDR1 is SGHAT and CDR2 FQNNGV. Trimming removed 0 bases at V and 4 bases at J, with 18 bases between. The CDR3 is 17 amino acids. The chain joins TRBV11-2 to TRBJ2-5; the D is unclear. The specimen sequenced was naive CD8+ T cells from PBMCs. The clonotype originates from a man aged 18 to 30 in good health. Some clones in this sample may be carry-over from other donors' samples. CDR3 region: CASSLDMETSLRETQYF. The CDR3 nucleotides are TGTGCCAGCAGCTTAGATATGGAGACCAGCCTAAGAGAGACCCAGTACTTC. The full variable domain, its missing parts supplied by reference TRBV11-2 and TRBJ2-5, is EAGVAQSPRYKIIEKRQSVAFWCNPISGHATLYWYQQILGQGPKLLIQFQNNGVVDDSQLPKDRFSAERLKGVDSTLKIQPAKLEDSAVYLCASSLDMETSLRETQYFGPGTRLLVL.